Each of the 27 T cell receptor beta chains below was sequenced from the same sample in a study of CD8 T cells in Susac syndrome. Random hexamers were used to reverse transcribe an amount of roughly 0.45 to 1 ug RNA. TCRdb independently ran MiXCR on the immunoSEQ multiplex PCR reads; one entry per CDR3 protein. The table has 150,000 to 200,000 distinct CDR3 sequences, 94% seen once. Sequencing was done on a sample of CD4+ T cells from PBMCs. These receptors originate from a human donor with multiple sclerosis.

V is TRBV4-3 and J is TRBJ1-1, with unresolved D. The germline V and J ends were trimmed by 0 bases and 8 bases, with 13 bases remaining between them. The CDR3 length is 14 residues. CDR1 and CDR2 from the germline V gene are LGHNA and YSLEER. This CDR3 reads CASSQDYAGREAFF. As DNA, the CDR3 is TGCGCCAGCAGCCAAGATTATGCAGGCCGGGAAGCTTTCTTT.

CDR3 bases: TGTGCCTCCGCGGGGGGTATGAACACTGAAGCTTTCTTT. This translates into CASAGGMNTEAFF. This rearrangement joins TRBV18 to TRBJ1-1; tentatively, D is TRBD1 (5 bases). The ends were cut back, 11 bases at V and 0 bases at J, with 13 bases in the middle. The CDR3 runs to 13 residues. CDR1 and CDR2 (germline): KGHSH, LQKENI.

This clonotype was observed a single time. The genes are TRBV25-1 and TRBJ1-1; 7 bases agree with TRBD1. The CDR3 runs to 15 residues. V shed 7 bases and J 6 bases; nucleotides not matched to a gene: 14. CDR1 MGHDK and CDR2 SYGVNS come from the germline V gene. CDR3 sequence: CASTRTDRDGAEAFF. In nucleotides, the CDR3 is TGTGCCAGCACCAGAACCGACAGGGACGGAGCTGAAGCTTTCTTT. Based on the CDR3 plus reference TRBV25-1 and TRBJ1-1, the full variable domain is EADIYQTPRYLVIGTGKKITLECSQTMGHDKMYWYQQDPGMELHLIHYSYGVNSTEKGDLSSESTVSRIRTEHFPLTLESARPSHTSQYLCASTRTDRDGAEAFFGQGTRLTVV.

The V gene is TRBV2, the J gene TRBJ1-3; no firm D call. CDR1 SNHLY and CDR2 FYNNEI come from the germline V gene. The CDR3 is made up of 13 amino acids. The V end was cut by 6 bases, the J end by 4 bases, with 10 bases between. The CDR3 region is CASRLDGGNTIYF. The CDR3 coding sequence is TGTGCCAGCAGATTGGACGGGGGAAACACCATATATTTT.

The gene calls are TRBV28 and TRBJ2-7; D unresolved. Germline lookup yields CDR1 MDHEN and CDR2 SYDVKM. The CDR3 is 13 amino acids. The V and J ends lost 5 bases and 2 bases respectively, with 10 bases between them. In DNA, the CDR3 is TGTGCCAGCAGTCGAGGACCAACCTACGAGCAGTACTTC. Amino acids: CASSRGPTYEQYF.

CDR3 loop: CASSEQGGTEAFF. CDR3 DNA sequence: TGCGCCAGCAGCGAGCAGGGGGGCACTGAAGCTTTCTTT. This chain links TRBV5-1 with TRBJ1-1, with 7 bases lining up with TRBD1. V shed 4 bases and J 4 bases; nucleotides not matched to a gene: 4. Germline V gene data show CDR1 as SGHRS and CDR2 as YFSETQ. The CDR3 extends over 13 amino acids.

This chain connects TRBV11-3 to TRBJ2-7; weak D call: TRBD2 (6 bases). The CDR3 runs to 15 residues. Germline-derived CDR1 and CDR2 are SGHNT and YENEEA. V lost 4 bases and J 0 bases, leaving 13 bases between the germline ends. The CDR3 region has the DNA TGTGCCAGCAGCTACACCGGGACTGGCTCCTACGAGCAGTACTTC. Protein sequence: CASSYTGTGSYEQYF. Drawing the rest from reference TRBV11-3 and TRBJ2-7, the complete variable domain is EAGVVQSPRYKIIEKKQPVAFWCNPISGHNTLYWYLQNLGQGPELLIRYENEEAVDDSQLPKDRFSAERLKGVDSTLKIQPAELGDSAVYLCASSYTGTGSYEQYFGPGTRLTVT.

DNA of the CDR3: TGCGCCAGCAGTAGGGCCGGGACTAGCGGAGAAGAGACCCAGTACTTC. It is translated as CASSRAGTSGEETQYF. The V gene is TRBV10-2, the J gene TRBJ2-5; 11 bases are shared with TRBD2. V trimming: 5 bases; J trimming: 3 bases; junction bases outside the gene matches: 8. Germline lookup yields CDR1 WSHSY and CDR2 SAAADI. This CDR3 has 16 residues.

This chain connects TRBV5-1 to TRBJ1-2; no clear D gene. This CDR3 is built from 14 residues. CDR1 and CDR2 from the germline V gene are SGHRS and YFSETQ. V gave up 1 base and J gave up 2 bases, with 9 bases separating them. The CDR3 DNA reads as TGCGCCAGCAGCTTGCGAACTGGGAACTATGGCTACACCTTC. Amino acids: CASSLRTGNYGYTF.

Written as DNA, the CDR3 is TGCGCCAGCAGCTTCGGCAGACTCACAGATACGCAGTATTTT. Protein product: CASSFGRLTDTQYF. The chain carries TRBV5-1 and TRBJ2-3; D gene ambiguous. V was cut by 2 bases and J by 2 bases, with 9 bases left in between. The CDR3 is 14 amino acids. CDR1 and CDR2 from the germline V gene are SGHRS and YFSETQ.

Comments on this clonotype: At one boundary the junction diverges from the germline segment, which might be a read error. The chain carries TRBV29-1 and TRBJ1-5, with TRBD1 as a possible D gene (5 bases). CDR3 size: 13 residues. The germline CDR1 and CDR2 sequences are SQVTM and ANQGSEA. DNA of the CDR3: TGCAGCGTCGAAGGAATGCAGGGACAGCCCCAGCATTTT. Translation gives CSVEGMQGQPQHF.

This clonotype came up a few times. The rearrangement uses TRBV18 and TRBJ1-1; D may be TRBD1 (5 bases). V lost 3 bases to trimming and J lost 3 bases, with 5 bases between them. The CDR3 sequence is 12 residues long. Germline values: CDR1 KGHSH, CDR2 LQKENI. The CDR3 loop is CASSPGDTEAFF. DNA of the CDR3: TGTGCCAGCTCACCGGGGGACACTGAAGCTTTCTTT. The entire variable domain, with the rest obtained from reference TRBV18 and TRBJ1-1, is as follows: NAGVMQNPRHLVRRRGQEARLRCSPMKGHSHVYWYRQLPEEGLKFMVYLQKENIIDESGMPKERFSAEFPKEGPSILRIQQVVRGDSAAYFCASSPGDTEAFFGQGTRLTVV.

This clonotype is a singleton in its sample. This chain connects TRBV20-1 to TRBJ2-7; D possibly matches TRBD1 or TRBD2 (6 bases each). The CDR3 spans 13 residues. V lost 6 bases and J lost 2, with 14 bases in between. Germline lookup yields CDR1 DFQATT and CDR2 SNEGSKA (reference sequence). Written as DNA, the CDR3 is TGCAGTGCAAGGTGGGGGGCTACCTACGAGCAGTACTTC. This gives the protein CSARWGATYEQYF.

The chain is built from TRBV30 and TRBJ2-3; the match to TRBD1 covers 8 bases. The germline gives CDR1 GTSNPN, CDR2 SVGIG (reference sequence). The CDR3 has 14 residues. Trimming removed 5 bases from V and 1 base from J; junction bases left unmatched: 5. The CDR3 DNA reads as TGTGCCTGGGAACCGGGACAGGGCACAGATACGCAGTATTTT. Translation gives CAWEPGQGTDTQYF.

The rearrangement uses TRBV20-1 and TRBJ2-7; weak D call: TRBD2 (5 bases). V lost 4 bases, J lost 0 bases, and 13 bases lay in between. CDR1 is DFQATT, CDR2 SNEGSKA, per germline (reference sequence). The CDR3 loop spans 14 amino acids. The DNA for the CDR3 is TGCAGTGCTAAGGGAGAATCAGACTCCTACGAGCAGTACTTC. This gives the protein CSAKGESDSYEQYF.

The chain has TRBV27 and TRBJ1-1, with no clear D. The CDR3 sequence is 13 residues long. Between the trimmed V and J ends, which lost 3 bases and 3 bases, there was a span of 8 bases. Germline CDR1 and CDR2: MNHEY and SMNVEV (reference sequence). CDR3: CASSFFGDTEAFF. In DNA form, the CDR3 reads TGTGCCAGCAGTTTTTTTGGGGACACTGAAGCTTTCTTT.

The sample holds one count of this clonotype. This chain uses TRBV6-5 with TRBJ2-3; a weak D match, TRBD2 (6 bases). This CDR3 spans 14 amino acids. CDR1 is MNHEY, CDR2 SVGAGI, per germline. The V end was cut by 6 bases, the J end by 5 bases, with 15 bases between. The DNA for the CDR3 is TGTGCCAGCAGAACGGGACTTTCGGGAGATACGCAGTATTTT. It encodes CASRTGLSGDTQYF.

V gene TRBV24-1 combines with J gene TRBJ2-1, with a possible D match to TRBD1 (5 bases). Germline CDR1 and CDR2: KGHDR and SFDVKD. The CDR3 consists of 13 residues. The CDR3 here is CATQGSIYNEQFF. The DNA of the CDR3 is TGTGCTACCCAGGGTAGCATCTACAATGAGCAGTTCTTC.

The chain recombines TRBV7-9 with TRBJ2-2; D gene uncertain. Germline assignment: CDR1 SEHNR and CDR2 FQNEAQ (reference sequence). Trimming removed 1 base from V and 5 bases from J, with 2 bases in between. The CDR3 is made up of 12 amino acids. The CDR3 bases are TGTGCCAGCAGCTTAGTGACCGGGGAGCTGTTTTTT. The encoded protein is CASSLVTGELFF.

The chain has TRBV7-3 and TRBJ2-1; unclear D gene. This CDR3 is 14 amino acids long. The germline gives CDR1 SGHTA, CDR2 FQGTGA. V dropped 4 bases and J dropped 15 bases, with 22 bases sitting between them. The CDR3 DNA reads TGTGCCAGCAGCTCCTTCAACCGGGCTTCATATCTGTTCTTC. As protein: CASSSFNRASYLFF.

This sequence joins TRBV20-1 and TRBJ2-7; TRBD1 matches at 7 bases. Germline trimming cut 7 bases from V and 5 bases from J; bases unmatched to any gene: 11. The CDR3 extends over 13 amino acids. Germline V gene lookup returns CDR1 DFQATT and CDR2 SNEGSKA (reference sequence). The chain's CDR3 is CSVIRQGRDEQYF. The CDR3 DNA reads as TGCAGTGTCATAAGACAGGGCCGAGACGAGCAGTACTTC.

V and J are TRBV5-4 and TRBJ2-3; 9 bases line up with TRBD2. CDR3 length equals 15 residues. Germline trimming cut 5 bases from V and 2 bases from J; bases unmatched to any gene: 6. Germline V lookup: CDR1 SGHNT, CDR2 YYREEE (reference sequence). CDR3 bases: TGTGCCAGCAGACGGACTAGCGAAAACACAGATACGCAGTATTTT. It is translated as CASRRTSENTDTQYF.

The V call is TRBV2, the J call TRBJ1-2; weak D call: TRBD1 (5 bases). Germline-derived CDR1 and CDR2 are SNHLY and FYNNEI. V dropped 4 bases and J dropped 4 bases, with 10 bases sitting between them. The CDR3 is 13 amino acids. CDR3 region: CASSGQNSYGYTF. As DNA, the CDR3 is TGTGCCAGCAGTGGACAGAACTCCTATGGCTACACCTTC. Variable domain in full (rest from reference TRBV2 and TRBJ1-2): EPEVTQTPSHQVTQMGQEVILRCVPISNHLYFYWYRQILGQKVEFLVSFYNNEISEKSEIFDDQFSVERPDGSNFTLKIRSTKLEDSAMYFCASSGQNSYGYTFGSGTRLTVV.

The DNA of the CDR3 is TGTGCCAGCAGTATACAGGGCGGTCGAGGGGAGACCCAGTACTTC. Translation: CASSIQGGRGETQYF. The chain has TRBV2 and TRBJ2-5; tentative D call: TRBD1 (6 bases). Germline assignment: CDR1 SNHLY and CDR2 FYNNEI. The V gene lost 5 bases and the J gene lost 5 bases, with 18 bases spanning the gap. CDR3 length: 15 residues.

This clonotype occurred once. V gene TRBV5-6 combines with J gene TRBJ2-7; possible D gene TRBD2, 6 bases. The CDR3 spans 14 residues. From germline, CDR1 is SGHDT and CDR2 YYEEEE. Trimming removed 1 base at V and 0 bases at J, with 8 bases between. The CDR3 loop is CASSLTGASYEQYF. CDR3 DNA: TGTGCCAGCAGCTTGACGGGAGCCTCCTACGAGCAGTACTTC. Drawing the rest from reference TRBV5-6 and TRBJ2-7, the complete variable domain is DAGVTQSPTHLIKTRGQQVTLRCSPKSGHDTVSWYQQALGQGPQFIFQYYEEEERQRGNFPDRFSGHQFPNYSSELNVNALLLGDSALYLCASSLTGASYEQYFGPGTRLTVT.

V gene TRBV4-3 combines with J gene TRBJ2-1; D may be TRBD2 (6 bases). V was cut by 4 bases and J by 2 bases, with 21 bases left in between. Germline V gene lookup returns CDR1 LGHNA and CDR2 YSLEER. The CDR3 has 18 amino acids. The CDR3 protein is CASSPQARGRIPYNEQFF. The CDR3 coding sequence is TGCGCCAGCAGCCCCCAAGCGCGGGGCCGTATTCCCTACAATGAGCAGTTCTTC.

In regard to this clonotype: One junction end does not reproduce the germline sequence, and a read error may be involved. The CDR3 DNA follows: TGTGCCAGCCGTGAAAACAGGGCCTCCTACGAGCAGTACTTC. As protein: CASRENRASYEQYF. The chain couples TRBV6-1 to TRBJ2-7; tentative D call: TRBD1 (6 bases). The CDR3 is 14 amino acids. Germline assignment: CDR1 MNHNS and CDR2 SASEGT.